Following are 15 T cell receptor beta chains from one sample sequenced in a study of identical twins. TCRdb passed the 5' RACE reads through MiXCR, listing each CDR3 protein once. The sample contains 200,000 to 250,000 distinct CDR3 sequences, around 8.1% of which appear only once. These data were also filed under a second study, of yellow fever vaccine responses in identical twins.

Specimen: memory (CD45RO+) T cells sorted from blood. These receptors were collected from a woman between 18 and 29 years old in good health.

This clonotype was seen many times. The V call is TRBV24-1, the J call TRBJ1-5, with 9 bases matching TRBD1. Trimming removed 4 bases from V and 7 bases from J; junction bases left unmatched: 10. Germline V CDR1 and CDR2: KGHDR, SFDVKD. CDR3 size: 16 residues. The CDR3 is CATSETGTGRDQPQHF. The CDR3 region has the DNA TGTGCCACCAGTGAGACCGGGACAGGGAGAGACCAGCCCCAGCATTTT.

A remark on this clonotype: This may come from a read error, since a much larger clone is one base off. V usage is TRBV28 and J usage is TRBJ1-1; D is ambiguous. The CDR3 has 13 amino acids. Looked up from germline, CDR1 is MDHEN and CDR2 is SYDVKM. CDR3 sequence reads: CVSSLLMNTEAFF. CDR3 DNA: TGTGTCAGCAGTTTACTAATGAACACTGAAGCTTTCTTT.

V gene TRBV6-1 combines with J gene TRBJ1-1; possible D gene TRBD1, 6 bases. The germline V and J ends were trimmed by 5 bases and 6 bases, with 16 bases remaining between them. Germline lookup yields CDR1 MNHNS and CDR2 SASEGT. The length of the CDR3 is 14 residues. The CDR3 here is CASSTPGESPEAFF. The DNA of the CDR3 is TGTGCCAGCAGTACACCAGGGGAGAGCCCTGAAGCTTTCTTT.

Only a few counts were recorded for this clonotype. The chain links TRBV7-9 to TRBJ2-7; no firm D call. From germline, CDR1 is SEHNR and CDR2 FQNEAQ (reference sequence). V was pared by 5 bases and J by 2 bases, with 10 bases between. This CDR3 is 13 amino acids long. The DNA for the CDR3 is TGTGCCAGCAGCACCGACGGACCCTACGAGCAGTACTTC. It yields the protein CASSTDGPYEQYF.

In this sample, this clonotype turned up many times. V gene TRBV29-1 combines with J gene TRBJ1-1, with D unresolved. Germline assignment: CDR1 SQVTM and CDR2 ANQGSEA. V shed 8 bases and J shed 3 bases, with 22 bases lying between them. The CDR3 extends over 15 amino acids. The CDR3, as DNA: TGCAGCTCCTACCTAACCGGCGAAAGTGACACTGAAGCTTTCTTT. It specifies CSSYLTGESDTEAFF.

This sequence joins TRBV10-3 and TRBJ2-6; a possible D gene is TRBD1 (6 bases). Germline CDR1 reads ENHRY; CDR2 reads SYGVKD. CDR3 size: 16 residues. V shed 0 bases and J shed 1 base, with 7 bases lying between them. As DNA, the CDR3 is TGTGCCATCAGTGAGTCACAGGGTTCTGGGGCCAACGTCCTGACTTTC. Encoded protein: CAISESQGSGANVLTF.

This clonotype has a handful of counts. The junction shows a germline mismatch at one end, possibly a read error. V is TRBV7-6 and J is TRBJ2-2, with D perhaps matching TRBD1 or TRBD2 (6 bases each). This CDR3 is 13 amino acids long. Germline V gene sequence: CDR1 SGHVS, CDR2 FNYEAQ. CDR3 residues: CASSSGGTGELLF. CDR3 nucleotide sequence: TGTGCCAGCAGCTCCGGGGGCACCGGGGAGCTGCTTTTT.

The chain combines TRBV15 with TRBJ1-1; unclear D gene. V was pared by 0 bases and J by 4 bases, with 6 bases between. Germline CDR1 is LNHNV and CDR2 is YYDKDF (reference sequence). This CDR3 has 13 residues. The CDR3 nucleotides are TGTGCCACCAGCAGAGATCGGGTCACTGAAGCTTTCTTT. As protein: CATSRDRVTEAFF. The full variable domain, its missing parts supplied by reference TRBV15 and TRBJ1-1, is DAMVIQNPRYQVTQFGKPVTLSCSQTLNHNVMYWYQQKSSQAPKLLFHYYDKDFNNEADTPDNFQSRRPNTSFCFLDIRSPGLGDTAMYLCATSRDRVTEAFFGQGTRLTVV.

The rearrangement joins TRBV6-5 to TRBJ2-7; D remains unclear. V shed 0 bases and J shed 12 bases, with 15 bases lying between them. The CDR3 is 13 amino acids. CDR1 and CDR2 from the germline V gene are MNHEY and SVGAGI. In nucleotides, the CDR3 is TGTGCCAGCAGTTACTCTGGGTCTCAGCATCCGTACTTC. Its protein product is CASSYSGSQHPYF.

The chain has TRBV4-1 and TRBJ2-5; 9 bases match TRBD1. CDR1 is MGHRA, CDR2 YSYEKL, per germline. Trimming at V came to 3 bases and at J to 5 bases, leaving 4 bases not matched to a gene. CDR3 length: 14 residues. The CDR3 DNA reads TGCGCCAGCAGCCAGGCCGGGACAGGGGAGACCCAGTACTTC. This codes for CASSQAGTGETQYF.

In its sample, this clonotype was seen a few times. The rearrangement links TRBV6-1 to TRBJ2-3, with 7 bases fitting TRBD1. The CDR3 length is 14 residues. The V gene's germline CDR1 is MNHNS and CDR2 SASEGT. V lost 6 bases to trimming and J lost 2 bases; unmatched junction nucleotides: 5. CDR3 in amino acids: CASRNRGLTDTQYF. The CDR3 DNA reads as TGTGCCAGCAGGAACAGGGGCCTCACAGATACGCAGTATTTT.

Many counts were recorded for this clonotype. The chain combines TRBV4-3 with TRBJ2-3, with 7 nucleotides matching TRBD2. V was pared by 0 bases and J by 6 bases, with 6 bases of the junction left unmatched. Germline V gives CDR1 LGHNA, CDR2 YSLEER. The CDR3 spans 15 residues. Here the CDR3 reads CASSQEGDGGDTQYF. The CDR3 nucleotides read TGCGCCAGCAGCCAAGAGGGAGACGGGGGGGATACGCAGTATTTT.

The chain recombines TRBV20-1 with TRBJ2-7; D is possibly TRBD1 or TRBD2 (5 bases each). Germline lookup yields CDR1 DFQATT and CDR2 SNEGSKA (reference sequence). This CDR3 spans 15 amino acids. Trimming removed 0 bases at V and 7 bases at J, with 19 bases between. The DNA of the CDR3 is TGCAGTGCTAGAGACTCCGGGACGGGGCCTAGAGAGCAGTACTTC. Its protein product is CSARDSGTGPREQYF.

This clonotype was picked up many times. The chain links TRBV14 to TRBJ2-7; D remains unclear. The germline CDR1 and CDR2 sequences are SGHDN and FVKESK. Trimming took off 3 bases at V and 5 bases at J, with 5 bases between the two ends. The length of the CDR3 is 11 residues. Here the CDR3 reads CASSHGNEQYF. CDR3 nucleotides: TGTGCCAGCAGCCATGGAAACGAGCAGTACTTC.

The chain combines TRBV2 with TRBJ2-3; 11 bases line up with TRBD2. The trim removed 10 bases at V and 0 bases at J, leaving 15 bases unmatched. The CDR3 length is 18 residues. Looked up from germline, CDR1 is SNHLY and CDR2 is FYNNEI. In DNA, the CDR3 is TGTGCCATCAGCACCCGGAGACTAGCGGGACTCAGCACAGATACGCAGTATTTT. Translated, it gives CAISTRRLAGLSTDTQYF.